This T cell receptor beta chain emerged from a study of T cells in Graves' hyperthyroidism and ophthalmopathy. The CDR3 length is 17 residues. From germline, CDR1 is SGHRS and CDR2 YFSETQ. Trimming removed 1 base at V and 2 bases at J, with 18 bases between. TCR beta CDR3 region amplification was performed from RNA transcripts. HTBI primers were used for first-round RT-PCR of the TCR CDR3. Via MiXCR, TCRdb re-called the multiplex PCR reads, giving one row per CDR3 protein. Of more than 550,000 distinct CDR3 sequences in the sample, about 45% were seen once. The TCR comes from an adult man with Graves' disease, either hyperthyroidism or ophthalmopathy (not recorded which). Source material: peripheral blood or thyroid tissue (not recorded which). The chain combines TRBV5-1 with TRBJ2-5, with D maybe TRBD1 (5 bases). CDR3 bases: TGCGCCAGCAGCTTGAGCAGGGAAGGGAATCCTCAAGAGACCCAGTACTTC. It encodes CASSLSREGNPQETQYF.